A selection of T cell receptor beta chains follows, all from one sample in a study of blood T cell repertoires in COVID-19. Some clones are missing from TCRdb's copy, which holds only in-frame ones; the method was immunoSEQ multiplex PCR. The sample has under 250,000 clones; 65% to 90% are singletons. Sequencing was performed on PBMCs or T cells enriched from blood (not recorded which). Receptors were obtained from a middle-aged man who had recovered from COVID-19. Each CDR3 is given with its conserved first and last residue.

V	CDR3
TRBV19	CASLDLGGTTEKLFF
TRBV3-1/TRBV3-2	CASSQTSSGLQFF
TRBV14	CASRGQGFGTEAFF
TRBV19	CASRGTGQLNTEAFF
TRBV9	CASSLGQGAAQPQHF
TRBV30	CAWSRGPLGNEQYF
TRBV9	CASSVAQDYGYTF
TRBV19	CASSLAAGELFF
TRBV19	CASSISGGNNYGYTF
TRBV6-5	CASSYSGQGIQPQHF
TRBV27	CASRRTRVETQYF
TRBV27	CASSTIQGLNNQPQHF
TRBV27	CASRGALNTEAFF
TRBV7-9	CASSLEVVGGEQFF
TRBV18	CASSPQAPGQGASGYTF
TRBV6-5	CASSRAGGTNEKLFF
TRBV12-3/TRBV12-4	CASSSGNTIYF
TRBV28	CASSSLTGVGYTF
TRBV30	CAWVRRTSGSGYTGELFF